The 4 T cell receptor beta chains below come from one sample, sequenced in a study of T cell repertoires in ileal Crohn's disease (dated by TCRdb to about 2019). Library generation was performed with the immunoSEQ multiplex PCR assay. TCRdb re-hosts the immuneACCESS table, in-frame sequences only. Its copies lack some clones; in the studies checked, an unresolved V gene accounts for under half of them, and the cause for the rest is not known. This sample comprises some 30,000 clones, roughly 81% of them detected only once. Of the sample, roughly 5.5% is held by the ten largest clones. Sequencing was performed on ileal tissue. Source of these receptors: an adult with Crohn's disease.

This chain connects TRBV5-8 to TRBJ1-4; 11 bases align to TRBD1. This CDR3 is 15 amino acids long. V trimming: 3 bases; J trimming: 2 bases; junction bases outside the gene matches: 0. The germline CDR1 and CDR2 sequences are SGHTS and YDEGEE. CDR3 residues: CASSWTGGTNEKLFF. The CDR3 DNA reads TGTGCCAGCAGCTGGACAGGGGGCACTAATGAAAAACTGTTTTTT.

CDR3 bases: TGTGCCTGGAGTGCGGACAGGGGGGAGCAGTACTTC. This translates into CAWSADRGEQYF. The chain links TRBV30 to TRBJ2-7; 10 bases are shared with TRBD1. The CDR3 runs 12 residues. V shed 1 base, J shed 7 bases, and the junction held 1 base outside the gene matches. Per the germline V gene, CDR1 is GTSNPN and CDR2 is SVGIG (reference sequence).

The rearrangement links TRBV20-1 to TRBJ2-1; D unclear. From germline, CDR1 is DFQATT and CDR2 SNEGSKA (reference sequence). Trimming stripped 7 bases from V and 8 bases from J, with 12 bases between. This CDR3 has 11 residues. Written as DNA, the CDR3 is TGCAGTGTGGGTCCGGGTTATGAGCAGTTCTTC. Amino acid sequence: CSVGPGYEQFF.

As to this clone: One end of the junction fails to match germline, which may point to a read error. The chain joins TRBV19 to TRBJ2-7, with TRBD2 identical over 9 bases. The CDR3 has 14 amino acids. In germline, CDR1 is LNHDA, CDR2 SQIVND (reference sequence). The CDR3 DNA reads TGTGCCAGCAGTAGTCAAGCGGGGGGCTACGAGCAGTACTTC. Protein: CASSSQAGGYEQYF.